A selection of T cell receptor beta chains follows, all from one sample in a study of T cells in Graves' hyperthyroidism and ophthalmopathy. One entry per CDR3 protein results from TCRdb running MiXCR on the multiplex PCR reads. The sample lists around 600,000 distinct CDR3 sequences, 45% occurring once. Specimen: peripheral blood or thyroid tissue (not recorded which). These receptors all come from an adult man with Graves' disease, either hyperthyroidism or ophthalmopathy (not recorded which). CDR3s leave out the opening cysteine and the closing phenylalanine or tryptophan.

V gene,J gene,CDR3 protein
TRBV2,TRBJ2-5,ASTYTHQETQY
TRBV5-1,TRBJ1-2,ASSPGQGINYGYT
TRBV2,TRBJ1-4,ASSVRGYDNEKLF
TRBV11-1,TRBJ1-4,ASSPSGQANEKLF
TRBV7-8,TRBJ2-5,ASSLVMGWRLTGLQETQY
TRBV19,TRBJ1-2,ASRSVASYLSHGYT
TRBV3-1,TRBJ2-7,ASSQSADEQY
TRBV10-3,TRBJ1-1,AISEWTGTEAF
TRBV7-3,TRBJ2-5,ASSLTLGQGETQY
TRBV20-1,TRBJ2-5,SAREAGAWETQY
TRBV7-9,TRBJ2-7,ASSIRGGMGTYEQY
TRBV7-9,TRBJ2-2,ASSLGGIGELF
TRBV2,TRBJ1-6,ASSLDAGGRDSPPH
TRBV7-6,TRBJ2-7,ASRGGRNEQY
TRBV19,TRBJ1-2,ASGARGAAGYT
TRBV20-1,TRBJ1-1,GARVTGSGMNTEAF
TRBV20-1,TRBJ2-5,SATSTGWGAETQY
TRBV9,TRBJ2-6,ASSVGPGLSGANVLT
TRBV15,TRBJ2-5,ATGGVGQETQY
TRBV6-1,TRBJ1-5,ASPLGPKWGNQPQH
TRBV29-1,TRBJ1-1,SVGEQGALTEAF
TRBV6-5,TRBJ1-2,ASSQDPSGPPGYT
TRBV14,TRBJ1-6,ASSQLGDRGNSPLH
TRBV7-2,TRBJ1-2,ASSLQGRGGGYT
TRBV29-1,TRBJ2-6,SVGGGGSGANVLT
TRBV15,TRBJ1-6,ATSLRQGDQPLH
TRBV7-2,TRBJ1-1,AWSAGGVTEAF
TRBV6-1,TRBJ1-3,ASSEAGAGNTIY
TRBV7-9,TRBJ1-2,ASSRDRGTGYT
TRBV6-5,TRBJ2-5,ASSESGIETQY
TRBV7-9,TRBJ1-4,ASSLGSGSNEKLF
TRBV10-1,TRBJ1-3,ASSVGIAGNTIY
TRBV29-1,TRBJ1-4,SVVRAGKGEKLF
TRBV9,TRBJ1-6,ASSYSRQGETPLH
TRBV7-9,TRBJ1-1,ASSQVPATHEAF
TRBV9,TRBJ1-1,ASSVGMAFSTEAF
TRBV9,TRBJ1-2,ASSRNDRWDSGGYT
TRBV20-1,TRBJ1-1,SASSGGTGGQHTEAF
TRBV10-2,TRBJ2-5,ASSRTGGVQETQY
TRBV29-1,TRBJ1-4,SVETAGQSNEKLF
TRBV29-1,TRBJ1-2,SVPIQGVGGYT
TRBV15,TRBJ2-6,ATSPIAGTVLSGADVLT
TRBV6-1,TRBJ2-7,ASSDMRIYEQY
TRBV2,TRBJ2-7,ASSQDPRGAAGVSYEQY
TRBV12-5,TRBJ2-7,ASGYGTGYEQY
TRBV9,TRBJ1-1,ASNGGGGSTEAF
TRBV12-3/TRBV12-4,TRBJ1-5,ASSSRIPRGRGQPQH
TRBV5-1,TRBJ2-5,VSSLVGGDETQY
TRBV5-4,TRBJ2-3,ASSRSSGLTDTQY
TRBV7-9,TRBJ1-1,ASTPIGVGTEAF
TRBV19,TRBJ2-7,ASSPRVSGPYEQY
TRBV6-4,TRBJ2-5,ASSDPGGEETQY
TRBV20-1,TRBJ1-1,SARWDKNTEAF